This TCR beta chain stems from a study of T cell clones after liver transplantation. V was cut by 5 bases and J by 9 bases, with 20 bases left in between. CDR1 is MNHNY, CDR2 SVGAGI, per germline (reference sequence). CDR3 length: 15 residues. Using immunoSEQ multiplex PCR, the repertoire was profiled, and TCRdb retains in-frame clones only, with some absent. The profile covers some 80,000 clones, with 84% appearing a single time and 2% to 2.5% taken by the ten largest. The rearrangement uses TRBV6-6 and TRBJ1-5; possibly TRBD1 for D (5 bases). The TCR originated in a human patient who received a liver transplant. The graft donor may have given rise to some T cells. Sequences were derived from CD4+ T cells from blood, sampled roughly 48 months after liver transplant. The CDR3 DNA reads TGTGCCAGCAGTACTACCTTGACACAGGCAGGGCCCCAGCATTTT. It specifies CASSTTLTQAGPQHF.